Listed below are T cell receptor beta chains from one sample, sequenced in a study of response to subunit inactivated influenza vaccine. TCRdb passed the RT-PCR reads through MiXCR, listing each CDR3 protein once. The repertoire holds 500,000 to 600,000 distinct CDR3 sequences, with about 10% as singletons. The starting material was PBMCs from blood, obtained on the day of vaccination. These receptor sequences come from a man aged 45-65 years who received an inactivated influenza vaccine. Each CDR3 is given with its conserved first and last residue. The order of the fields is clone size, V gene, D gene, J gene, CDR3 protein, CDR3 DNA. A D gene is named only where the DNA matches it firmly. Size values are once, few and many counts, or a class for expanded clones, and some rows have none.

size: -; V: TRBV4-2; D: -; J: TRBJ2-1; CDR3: CASSQGEGPPELGFF; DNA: TGTGCCAGCAGCCAAGGGGAAGGGCCCCCGGAGTTAGGGTTCTTC
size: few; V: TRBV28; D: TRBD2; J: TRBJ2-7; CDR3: CAVLPAGGAYEQYF; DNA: TGTGCCGTTTTGCCGGCGGGGGGAGCCTACGAGCAGTACTTC
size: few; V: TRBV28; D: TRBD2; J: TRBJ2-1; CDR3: CASSRGGTSSYNEQFF; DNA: TGTGCCAGCAGCCGGGGGGGGACTAGCTCGTACAATGAGCAGTTCTTC
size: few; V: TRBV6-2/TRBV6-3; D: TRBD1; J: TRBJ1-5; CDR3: CASNDRGTQPQHF; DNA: TGTGCCAGCAACGACAGGGGTACTCAGCCCCAGCATTTT
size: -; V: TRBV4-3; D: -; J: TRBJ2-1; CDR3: CASSQDGGSQSSYNEQFF; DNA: TGCGCCAGCAGCCAAGATGGGGGGTCTCAGAGCTCCTACAATGAGCAGTTCTTC
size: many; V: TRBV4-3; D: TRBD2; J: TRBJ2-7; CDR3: CASSHRSGSAYEQYF; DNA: TGCGCCAGCAGCCACCGTAGCGGGAGTGCCTACGAGCAGTACTTC
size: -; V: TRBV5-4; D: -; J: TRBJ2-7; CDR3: CASSLAGTTSYEQYF; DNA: TGTGCCAGCAGCTTGGCCGGGACAACTTCCTACGAGCAGTACTTC
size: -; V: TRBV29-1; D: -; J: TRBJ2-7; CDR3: CSVESIEGGTYEQYF; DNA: TGCAGCGTTGAGTCTATCGAGGGCGGGACCTACGAGCAGTACTTC
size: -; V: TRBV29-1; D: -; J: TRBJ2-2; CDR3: CSVVGRFGGELFF; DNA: TGCAGCGTTGTCGGCAGGTTCGGCGGGGAGCTGTTTTTT
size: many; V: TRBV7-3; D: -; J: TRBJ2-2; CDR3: CASSLQGTFGELFF; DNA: TGTGCCAGCAGCCTCCAGGGAACTTTCGGGGAGCTGTTTTTT
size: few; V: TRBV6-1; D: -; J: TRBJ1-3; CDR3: CASSPSWVVSGNTIYF; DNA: TGTGCCAGCAGTCCCTCTTGGGTGGTCTCTGGAAACACCATATATTTT
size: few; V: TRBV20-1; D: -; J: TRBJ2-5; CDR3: CGFSAVQETQYF; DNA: TGCGGGTTTTCGGCGGTCCAAGAGACCCAGTACTTC
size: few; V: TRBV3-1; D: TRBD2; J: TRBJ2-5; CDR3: CASSSRGSGRKETQYF; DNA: TGTGCCAGCAGCTCCCGGGGTAGCGGGAGAAAAGAGACCCAGTACTTC
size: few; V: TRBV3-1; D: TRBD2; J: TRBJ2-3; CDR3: CASSQLAGTDTQYF; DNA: TGTGCCAGCAGCCAACTAGCGGGAACAGATACGCAGTATTTT
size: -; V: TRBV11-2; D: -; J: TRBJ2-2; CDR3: CASSSGTQITGELFF; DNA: TGTGCCAGCAGCTCCGGGACTCAAATCACCGGGGAGCTGTTTTTT
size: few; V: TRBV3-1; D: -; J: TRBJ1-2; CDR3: CATQSTGGYTF; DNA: TGTGCCACCCAGAGTACGGGTGGCTACACCTTC
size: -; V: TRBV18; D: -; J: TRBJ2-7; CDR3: CASSPTGHEQYF; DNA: TGTGCCAGCTCACCGACGGGCCACGAGCAGTACTTC
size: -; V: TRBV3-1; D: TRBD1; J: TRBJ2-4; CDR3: CASSQGQGLAKNIQYF; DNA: TGTGCCAGCAGCCAAGGACAGGGGCTAGCCAAAAACATTCAGTACTTC
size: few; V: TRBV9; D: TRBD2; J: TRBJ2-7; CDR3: CASSVAAGGIEQYF; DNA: TGTGCCAGCAGCGTAGCAGCGGGGGGGATCGAGCAGTACTTC
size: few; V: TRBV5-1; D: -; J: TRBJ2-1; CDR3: CASRRDNEQFF; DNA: TGCGCCAGCAGGAGGGACAATGAGCAGTTCTTC
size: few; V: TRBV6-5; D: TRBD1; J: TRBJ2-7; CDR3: CASSYTIGTGDLGEQYF; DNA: TGTGCCAGCAGTTACACGATCGGGACAGGGGATTTGGGAGAGCAGTACTTC
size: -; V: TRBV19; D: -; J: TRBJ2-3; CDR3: CASSIERPTDTQYF; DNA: TGTGCCAGTAGTATCGAGAGGCCCACAGATACGCAGTATTTT
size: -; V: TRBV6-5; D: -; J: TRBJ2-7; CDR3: CASSYSILAYEQYF; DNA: TGTGCCAGCAGTTACTCTATTCTAGCCTACGAGCAGTACTTC